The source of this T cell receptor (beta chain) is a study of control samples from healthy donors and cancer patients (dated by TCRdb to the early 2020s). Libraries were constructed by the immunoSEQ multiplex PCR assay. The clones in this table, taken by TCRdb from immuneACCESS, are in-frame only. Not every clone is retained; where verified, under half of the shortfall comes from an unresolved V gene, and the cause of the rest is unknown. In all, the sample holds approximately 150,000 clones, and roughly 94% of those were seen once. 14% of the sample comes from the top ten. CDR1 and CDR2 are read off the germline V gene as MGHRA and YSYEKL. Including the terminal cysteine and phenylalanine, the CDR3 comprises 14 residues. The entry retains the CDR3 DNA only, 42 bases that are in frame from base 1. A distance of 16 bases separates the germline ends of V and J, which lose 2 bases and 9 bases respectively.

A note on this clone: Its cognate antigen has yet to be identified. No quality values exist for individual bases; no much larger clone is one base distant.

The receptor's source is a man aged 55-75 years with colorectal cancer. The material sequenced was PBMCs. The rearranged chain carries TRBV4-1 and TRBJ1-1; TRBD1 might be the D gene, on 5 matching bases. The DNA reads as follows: TGCGCCAGCAGCCAAAACCGGGACTCACTTCAAGCTTTCTTT. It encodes CASSQNRDSLQAFF.